Below, 8 T cell receptor beta chains from the same sample are listed, as sequenced in a study of blood T cell repertoires in COVID-19. The method was immunoSEQ multiplex PCR; TCRdb's version includes in-frame clones alone and lacks a portion of them. The sample includes fewer than 350,000 clones, 85% of them seen just once. The sample comprised PBMCs or T cells enriched from blood (not recorded which). Receptor source: a woman aged 25-40 years who had been exposed to COVID-19.

The rearrangement uses TRBV29-1 and TRBJ2-7, with a tentative D call TRBD2 (5 bases). The CDR3 runs 13 residues. V was pared by 3 bases and J by 6 bases, with 15 bases between. Germline V gene data show CDR1 as SQVTM and CDR2 as ANQGSEA. In nucleotides, the CDR3 is TGCAGCGTTGAGGTGGTTGGAGGCCGCGAGCAGTACTTC. Protein product: CSVEVVGGREQYF.

In this sample, this clone turned up once. The chain links TRBV6-5 to TRBJ2-7, with 7 bases matching TRBD1. Germline trimming cut 7 bases from V and 2 bases from J; bases unmatched to any gene: 8. Germline assignment: CDR1 MNHEY and CDR2 SVGAGI. This CDR3 spans 14 amino acids. CDR3 sequence reads: CASMSPGGTYEQYF. As DNA, the CDR3 is TGTGCCAGCATGAGTCCAGGGGGAACCTACGAGCAGTACTTC.

This sequence joins TRBV15 and TRBJ2-7; 11 bases align to TRBD1. The CDR3 totals 13 residues. Germline V CDR1 and CDR2: LNHNV, YYDKDF (reference sequence). The V gene end was trimmed by 10 bases and the J gene end by 7 bases; junction bases not matched to a gene: 9. The CDR3 is CAIGPGTGGEQYF. CDR3 coding DNA: TGTGCCATTGGGCCGGGGACAGGGGGGGAGCAGTACTTC. Filled out from reference TRBV15 and TRBJ2-7, the complete variable domain reads DAMVIQNPRYQVTQFGKPVTLSCSQTLNHNVMYWYQQKSSQAPKLLFHYYDKDFNNEADTPDNFQSRRPNTSFCFLDIRSPGLGDTAMYLCAIGPGTGGEQYFGPGTRLTVT.

The chain carries TRBV19 and TRBJ2-5; perhaps TRBD1 as D (5 bases). Germline CDR1 LNHDA, CDR2 SQIVND (reference sequence). The ends were cut back, 5 bases at V and 4 bases at J, with 8 bases in the middle. The CDR3 spans 12 residues. CDR3 sequence (DNA): TGTGCCAGTAGTCTAAGGGGAGAGACCCAGTACTTC. It codes for CASSLRGETQYF.

The V gene is TRBV2, the J gene TRBJ2-5, with TRBD1 identical over 10 bases. This CDR3 contains 15 residues. The V segment lost 2 bases and the J segment 4 bases; nucleotides outside the gene matches: 4. Per germline, CDR1 SNHLY and CDR2 FYNNEI. CDR3 sequence reads: CASSERTGGLETQYF. The CDR3 region has the DNA TGTGCCAGCAGTGAACGGACAGGGGGTTTAGAGACCCAGTACTTC.

CDR3 amino acids: CASGIRQGAYEQYF. DNA for the CDR3: TGTGCCAGCGGAATAAGACAGGGGGCCTACGAGCAGTACTTC. This rearrangement joins TRBV6-5 to TRBJ2-7; 9 nucleotides match TRBD1. The J segment lost 2 bases and the V segment lost 8 bases, leaving 7 bases of the junction unmatched. Germline-derived CDR1 and CDR2 are MNHEY and SVGAGI. The CDR3 is 14 amino acids.

The gene calls are TRBV27 and TRBJ2-5; 8 bases are shared with TRBD1. J was trimmed by 2 bases and V by 2 bases; bases with no gene match: 4. CDR3 size: 15 residues. Germline V gene data show CDR1 as MNHEY and CDR2 as SMNVEV (reference sequence). In DNA, the CDR3 is TGTGCCAGCAGTTTAAGGACAGGGATTCAAGAGACCCAGTACTTC. As protein: CASSLRTGIQETQYF.

The chain links TRBV24-1 to TRBJ2-6; D gene unclear. CDR3 length equals 12 residues. V dropped 5 bases and J dropped 5 bases, with 3 bases sitting between them. CDR1 is KGHDR and CDR2 is SFDVKD in the germline V gene. The CDR3, as DNA: TGTGCCACCAGTGCTAGGGCCAACGTCCTGACTTTC. Amino acids: CATSARANVLTF.